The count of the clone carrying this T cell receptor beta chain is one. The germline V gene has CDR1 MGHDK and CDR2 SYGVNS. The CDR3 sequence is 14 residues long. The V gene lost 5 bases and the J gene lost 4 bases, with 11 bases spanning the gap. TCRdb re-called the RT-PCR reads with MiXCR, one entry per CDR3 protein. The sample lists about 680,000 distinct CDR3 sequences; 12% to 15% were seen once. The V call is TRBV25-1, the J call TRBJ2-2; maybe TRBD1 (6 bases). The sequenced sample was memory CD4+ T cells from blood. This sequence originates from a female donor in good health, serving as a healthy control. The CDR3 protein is CASSKTGRTGELFF. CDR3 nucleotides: TGTGCCAGCAGTAAAACAGGGCGCACCGGGGAGCTGTTTTTT.